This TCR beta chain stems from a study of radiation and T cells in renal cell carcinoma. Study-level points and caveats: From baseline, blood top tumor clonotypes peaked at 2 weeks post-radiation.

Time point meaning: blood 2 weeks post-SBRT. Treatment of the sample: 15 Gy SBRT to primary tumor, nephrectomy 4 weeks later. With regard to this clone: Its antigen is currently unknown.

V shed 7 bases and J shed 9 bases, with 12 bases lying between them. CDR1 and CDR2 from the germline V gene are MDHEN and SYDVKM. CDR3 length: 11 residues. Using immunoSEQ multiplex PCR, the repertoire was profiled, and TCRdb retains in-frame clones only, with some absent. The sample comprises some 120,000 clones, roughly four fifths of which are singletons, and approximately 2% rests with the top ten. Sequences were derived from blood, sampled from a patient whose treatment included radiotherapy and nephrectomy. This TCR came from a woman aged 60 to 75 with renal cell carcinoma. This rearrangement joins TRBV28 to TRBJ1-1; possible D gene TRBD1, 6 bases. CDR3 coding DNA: TGTGCCAGCACCCGGGACAAGAAAGCTTTCTTT. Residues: CASTRDKKAFF.